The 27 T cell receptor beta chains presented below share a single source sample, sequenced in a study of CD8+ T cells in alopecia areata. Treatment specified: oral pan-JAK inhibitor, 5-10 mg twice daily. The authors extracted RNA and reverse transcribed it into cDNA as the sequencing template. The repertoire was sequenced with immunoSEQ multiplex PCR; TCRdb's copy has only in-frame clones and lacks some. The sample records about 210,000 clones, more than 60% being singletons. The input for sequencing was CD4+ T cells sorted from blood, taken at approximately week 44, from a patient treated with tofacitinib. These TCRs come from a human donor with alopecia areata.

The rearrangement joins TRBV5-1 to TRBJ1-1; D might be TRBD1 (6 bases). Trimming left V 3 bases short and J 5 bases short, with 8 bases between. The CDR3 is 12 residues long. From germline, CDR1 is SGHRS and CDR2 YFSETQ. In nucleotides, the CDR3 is TGCGCCAGCAGCTCAACAGGGACTGAAGCTTTCTTT. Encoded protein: CASSSTGTEAFF.

Written as DNA, the CDR3 is TGCAGCGTTCCTAGTTTAGCCGGGCCGGCAGATACGCAGTATTTT. It is translated as CSVPSLAGPADTQYF. This sequence joins TRBV29-1 and TRBJ2-3; D unclear. Trimming removed 5 bases from V and 4 bases from J, with 19 bases in between. The germline gives CDR1 SQVTM, CDR2 ANQGSEA. CDR3 length: 15 amino acids.

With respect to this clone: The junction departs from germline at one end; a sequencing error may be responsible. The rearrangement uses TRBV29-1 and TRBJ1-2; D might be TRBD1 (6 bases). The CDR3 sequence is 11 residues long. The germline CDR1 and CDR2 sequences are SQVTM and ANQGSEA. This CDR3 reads CSVRDNYGYTF. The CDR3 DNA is TGCAGCGTCCGGGACAACTACGGCTACACCTTC. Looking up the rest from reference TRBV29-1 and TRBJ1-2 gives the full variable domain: SAVISQKPSRDICQRGTSLTIQCQVDSQVTMMFWYRQQPGQSLTLIATANQGSEATYESGFVIDKFPISRPNLTFSTLTVSNMSPEDSSIYLCSVRDNYGYTFGSGTRLTVV.

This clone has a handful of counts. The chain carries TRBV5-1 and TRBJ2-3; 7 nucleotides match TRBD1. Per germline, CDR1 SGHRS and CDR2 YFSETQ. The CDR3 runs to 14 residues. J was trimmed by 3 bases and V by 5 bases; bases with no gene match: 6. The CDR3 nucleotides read TGCGCCAGCAGACTGGGGACAGAAACAGATACGCAGTATTTT. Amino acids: CASRLGTETDTQYF.

CDR3 sequence (DNA): TGTGCCAGCAGTGTGACAGGGGGCGCGTTTAGCTATGGCTACACCTTC. This codes for CASSVTGGAFSYGYTF. V usage is TRBV25-1 and J usage is TRBJ1-2; 10 bases match TRBD1. V gave up 4 bases and J gave up 4 bases; unmatched junction bases: 9. The CDR3 is made up of 16 amino acids. Per germline, CDR1 MGHDK and CDR2 SYGVNS.

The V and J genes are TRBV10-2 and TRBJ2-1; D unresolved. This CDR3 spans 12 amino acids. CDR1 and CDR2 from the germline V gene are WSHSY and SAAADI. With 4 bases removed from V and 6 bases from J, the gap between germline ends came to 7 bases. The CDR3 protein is CASSVSGNEQFF. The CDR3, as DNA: TGCGCCAGCAGTGTTTCGGGCAATGAGCAGTTCTTC.

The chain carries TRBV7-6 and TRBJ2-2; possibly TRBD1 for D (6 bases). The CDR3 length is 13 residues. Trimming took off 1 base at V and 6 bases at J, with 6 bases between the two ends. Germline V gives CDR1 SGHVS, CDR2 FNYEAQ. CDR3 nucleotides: TGTGCCAGCAGCTTAGAGGGGGCCGGGGAGCTGTTTTTT. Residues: CASSLEGAGELFF.

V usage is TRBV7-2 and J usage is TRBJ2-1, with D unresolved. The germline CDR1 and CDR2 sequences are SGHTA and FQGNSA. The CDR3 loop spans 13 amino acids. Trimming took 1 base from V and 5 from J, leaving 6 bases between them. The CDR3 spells CASSLGENNEQFF. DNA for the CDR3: TGTGCCAGCAGCTTAGGAGAGAACAATGAGCAGTTCTTC.

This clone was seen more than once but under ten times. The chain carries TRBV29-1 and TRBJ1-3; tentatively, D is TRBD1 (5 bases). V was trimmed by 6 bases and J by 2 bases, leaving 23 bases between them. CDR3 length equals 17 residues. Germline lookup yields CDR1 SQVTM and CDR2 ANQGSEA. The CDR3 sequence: CSVRIERGTGAGNTIYF. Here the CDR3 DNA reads TGCAGCGTCAGGATTGAAAGGGGCACTGGGGCTGGAAACACCATATATTTT. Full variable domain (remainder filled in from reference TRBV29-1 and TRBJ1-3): SAVISQKPSRDICQRGTSLTIQCQVDSQVTMMFWYRQQPGQSLTLIATANQGSEATYESGFVIDKFPISRPNLTFSTLTVSNMSPEDSSIYLCSVRIERGTGAGNTIYFGEGSWLTVV.

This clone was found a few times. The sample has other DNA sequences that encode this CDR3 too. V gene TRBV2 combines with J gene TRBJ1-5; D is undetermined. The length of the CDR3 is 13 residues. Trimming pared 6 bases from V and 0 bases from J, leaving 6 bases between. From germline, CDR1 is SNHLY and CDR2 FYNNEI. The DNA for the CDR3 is TGTGCCAGCAGGGGGATTAGCAATCAGCCCCAGCATTTT. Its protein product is CASRGISNQPQHF.

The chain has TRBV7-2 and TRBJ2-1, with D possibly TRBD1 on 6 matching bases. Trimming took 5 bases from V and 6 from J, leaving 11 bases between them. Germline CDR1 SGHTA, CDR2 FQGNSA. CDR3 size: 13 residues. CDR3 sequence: CASSQGIANEQFF. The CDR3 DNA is TGTGCCAGCAGCCAGGGGATCGCCAATGAGCAGTTCTTC.

The CDR3 nucleotides are TGTGCCACCACAGTTCAGTTGGGGGAAAAACTGTTTTTT. Its translation is CATTVQLGEKLFF. The gene calls are TRBV15 and TRBJ1-4, with no clear D. Germline values: CDR1 LNHNV, CDR2 YYDKDF (reference sequence). V was cut by 7 bases and J by 8 bases, with 14 bases left in between. The CDR3 totals 13 residues.

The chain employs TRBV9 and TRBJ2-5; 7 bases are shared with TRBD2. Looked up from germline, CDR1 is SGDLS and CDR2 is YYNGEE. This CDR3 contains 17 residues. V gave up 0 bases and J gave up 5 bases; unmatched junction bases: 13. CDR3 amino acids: CASSVGLEGGSGETQYF. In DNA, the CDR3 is TGTGCCAGCAGCGTAGGTTTGGAGGGTGGTAGCGGGGAGACCCAGTACTTC.

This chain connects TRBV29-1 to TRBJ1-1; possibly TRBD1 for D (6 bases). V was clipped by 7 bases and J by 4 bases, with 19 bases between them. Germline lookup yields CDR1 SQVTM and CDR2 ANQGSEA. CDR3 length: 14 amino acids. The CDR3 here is CSAGGPRVLTEAFF. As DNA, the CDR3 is TGCAGCGCCGGGGGGCCTAGGGTTCTCACTGAAGCTTTCTTT.

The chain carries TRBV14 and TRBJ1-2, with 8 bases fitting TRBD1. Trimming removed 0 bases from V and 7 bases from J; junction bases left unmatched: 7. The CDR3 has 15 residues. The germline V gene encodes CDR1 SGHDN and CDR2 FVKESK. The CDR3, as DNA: TGTGCCAGCAGCCAAGAGATCCTGGACAGGGTTGGCTACACCTTC. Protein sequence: CASSQEILDRVGYTF.

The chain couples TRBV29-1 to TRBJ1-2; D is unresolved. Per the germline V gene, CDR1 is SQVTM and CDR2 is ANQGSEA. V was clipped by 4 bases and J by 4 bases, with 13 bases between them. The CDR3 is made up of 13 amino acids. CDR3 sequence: CSVAQPLSYGYTF. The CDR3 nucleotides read TGCAGCGTTGCCCAGCCTTTAAGCTATGGCTACACCTTC.

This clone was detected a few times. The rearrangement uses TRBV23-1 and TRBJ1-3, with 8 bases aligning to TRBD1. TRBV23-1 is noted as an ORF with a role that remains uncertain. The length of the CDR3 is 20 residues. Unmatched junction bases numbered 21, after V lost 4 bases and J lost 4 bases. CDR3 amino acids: CASSRLDRPGQARRGNTIYF. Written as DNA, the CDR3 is TGCGCCAGCAGTCGTCTGGATAGGCCGGGACAGGCCAGACGAGGAAACACCATATATTTT.

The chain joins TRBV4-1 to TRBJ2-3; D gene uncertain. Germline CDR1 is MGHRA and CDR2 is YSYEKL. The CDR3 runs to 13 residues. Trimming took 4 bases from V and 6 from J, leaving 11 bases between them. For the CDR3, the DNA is TGCGCCAGCAGCCTACGCGTGTGGGATACGCAGTATTTT. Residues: CASSLRVWDTQYF.

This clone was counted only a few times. The CDR3 nucleotides read TGCGCCAGCAGCCCCGGGGGAGGGGCAGATACGCAGTATTTT. This codes for CASSPGGGADTQYF. The chain employs TRBV4-3 and TRBJ2-3; 7 bases map to TRBD2. The germline gives CDR1 LGHNA, CDR2 YSLEER. This CDR3 region has 14 residues. The ends lost 4 bases at V and 4 bases at J; junction bases unmatched: 5.

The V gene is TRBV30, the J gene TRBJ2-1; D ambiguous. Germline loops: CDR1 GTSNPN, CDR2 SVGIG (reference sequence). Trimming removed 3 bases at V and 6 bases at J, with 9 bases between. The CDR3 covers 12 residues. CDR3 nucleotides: TGTGCCTGGAGACCAGGTCCCAATGAGCAGTTCTTC. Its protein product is CAWRPGPNEQFF.

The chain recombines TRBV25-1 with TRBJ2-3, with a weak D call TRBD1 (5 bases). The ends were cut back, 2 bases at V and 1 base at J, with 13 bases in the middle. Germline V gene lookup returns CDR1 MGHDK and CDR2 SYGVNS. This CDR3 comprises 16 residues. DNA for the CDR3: TGTGCCAGCAGTGAACAAGCAGGGAAGGGCACAGATACGCAGTATTTT. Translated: CASSEQAGKGTDTQYF.

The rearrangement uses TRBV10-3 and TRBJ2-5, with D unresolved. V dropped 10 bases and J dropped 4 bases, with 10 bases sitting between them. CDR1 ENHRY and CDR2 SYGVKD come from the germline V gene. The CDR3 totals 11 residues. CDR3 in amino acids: CATGPGETQYF. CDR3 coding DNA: TGTGCCACCGGTCCGGGAGAGACCCAGTACTTC.

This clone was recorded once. CDR3 nucleotide sequence: TGCAGCGCCTCAGGGGTCCACGAGCAGTACTTC. This gives the protein CSASGVHEQYF. The chain recombines TRBV29-1 with TRBJ2-7; D possibly corresponds to TRBD1 (6 bases). Trimming pared 7 bases from V and 5 bases from J, leaving 12 bases between. Germline CDR1 SQVTM, CDR2 ANQGSEA. CDR3 length equals 11 residues.

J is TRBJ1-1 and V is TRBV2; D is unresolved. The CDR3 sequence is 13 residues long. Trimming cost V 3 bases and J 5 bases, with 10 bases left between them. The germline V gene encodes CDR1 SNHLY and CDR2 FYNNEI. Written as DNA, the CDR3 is TGTGCCAGCAGTGACACCATAAGGACTGAAGCTTTCTTT. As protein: CASSDTIRTEAFF.

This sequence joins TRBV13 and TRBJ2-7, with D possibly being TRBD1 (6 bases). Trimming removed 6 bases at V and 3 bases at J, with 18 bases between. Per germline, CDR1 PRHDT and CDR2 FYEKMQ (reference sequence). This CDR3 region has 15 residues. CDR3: CASSSETGYFYEQYF. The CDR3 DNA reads TGTGCCAGCAGTTCAGAGACAGGATACTTCTACGAGCAGTACTTC.

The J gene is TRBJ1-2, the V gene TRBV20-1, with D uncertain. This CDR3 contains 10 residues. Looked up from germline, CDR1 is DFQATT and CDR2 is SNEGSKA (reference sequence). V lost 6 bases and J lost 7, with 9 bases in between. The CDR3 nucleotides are TGCAGTGCCCCGGAAAGTGGCTACACCTTC. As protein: CSAPESGYTF.

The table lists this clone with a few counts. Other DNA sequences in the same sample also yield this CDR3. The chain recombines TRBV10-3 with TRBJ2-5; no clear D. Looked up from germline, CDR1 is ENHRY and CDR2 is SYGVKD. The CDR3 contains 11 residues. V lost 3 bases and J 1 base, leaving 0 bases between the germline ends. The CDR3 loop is CAISDQETQYF. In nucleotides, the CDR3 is TGTGCCATCAGTGACCAAGAGACCCAGTACTTC.